Given below is one TCR beta chain in context. The clone's antigen remains unknown. Base quality data are lacking; no much larger clone is found one base away. Libraries were made using PCR. The run used an Illumina HiSeq 4000. High-throughput sequencing was used to profile the TCR beta-chain CDR3 region of each patient. The authors' pipeline ran thus. Drawing on CDR3 differences between clinicopathological groups, the researchers built a classifier meant to tell apart patients with distant-metastatic papillary thyroid cancer. To measure repertoire diversity the researchers used the Shannon index, while the Morisita-Horn index served to gauge how similar the tumor and blood repertoires were. TCRdb's own reprocessing of the public reads used fastp at Q25 and MiXCR and kept productive beta chains. TCRdb assigned the V and J calls; the authors' analysis was not used. The sample data list tens of thousands of clones, and under 4.5% of these were observed just once. The ten biggest clones cover around a fifth of the sample.

The CDR3 spans 16 residues, from the cysteine through the phenylalanine. CDR3 DNA is the only sequence kept; it has 48 bases, read in frame from the first base. V lost 6 bases and J lost 6 bases; the stretch between them is 22 bases long. CDR1 is given as MNHEY and CDR2 as SMNVEV, both from the germline V gene (reference sequence). No treatment had been received by any patient before thyroid surgery. Patient clinical samples collected from about 2011 to 2019 were retrospectively analysed using T-cell receptor beta sequencing. These data belong to a study of metastatic and nonmetastatic thyroid tumors (dated by TCRdb to about 2020). Study-wide context: For patients with malignant and with benign thyroid disease, the researchers compared repertoires between peripheral blood samples and tumor or nodule tissue samples. Paper-wide results and their limitations: In both blood and tumor samples, malignant tumors were reported to have significantly higher TCR beta diversity than benign nodules.

Sequenced material: blood. The sequence joins TRBV27 to TRBJ2-3, with the D assignment possibly TRBD1 or TRBD2, given 7 matching bases for each. This receptor was taken from a female donor with papillary thyroid cancer or a benign thyroid nodule (not recorded which). Some clones in this sample may be carry-over from other donors' samples. The DNA reads TGTGCCAGCAGAACCCCAGGGGGGGTCCGAGGGGATACGCAGTATTTT. Translation gives CASRTPGGVRGDTQYF.